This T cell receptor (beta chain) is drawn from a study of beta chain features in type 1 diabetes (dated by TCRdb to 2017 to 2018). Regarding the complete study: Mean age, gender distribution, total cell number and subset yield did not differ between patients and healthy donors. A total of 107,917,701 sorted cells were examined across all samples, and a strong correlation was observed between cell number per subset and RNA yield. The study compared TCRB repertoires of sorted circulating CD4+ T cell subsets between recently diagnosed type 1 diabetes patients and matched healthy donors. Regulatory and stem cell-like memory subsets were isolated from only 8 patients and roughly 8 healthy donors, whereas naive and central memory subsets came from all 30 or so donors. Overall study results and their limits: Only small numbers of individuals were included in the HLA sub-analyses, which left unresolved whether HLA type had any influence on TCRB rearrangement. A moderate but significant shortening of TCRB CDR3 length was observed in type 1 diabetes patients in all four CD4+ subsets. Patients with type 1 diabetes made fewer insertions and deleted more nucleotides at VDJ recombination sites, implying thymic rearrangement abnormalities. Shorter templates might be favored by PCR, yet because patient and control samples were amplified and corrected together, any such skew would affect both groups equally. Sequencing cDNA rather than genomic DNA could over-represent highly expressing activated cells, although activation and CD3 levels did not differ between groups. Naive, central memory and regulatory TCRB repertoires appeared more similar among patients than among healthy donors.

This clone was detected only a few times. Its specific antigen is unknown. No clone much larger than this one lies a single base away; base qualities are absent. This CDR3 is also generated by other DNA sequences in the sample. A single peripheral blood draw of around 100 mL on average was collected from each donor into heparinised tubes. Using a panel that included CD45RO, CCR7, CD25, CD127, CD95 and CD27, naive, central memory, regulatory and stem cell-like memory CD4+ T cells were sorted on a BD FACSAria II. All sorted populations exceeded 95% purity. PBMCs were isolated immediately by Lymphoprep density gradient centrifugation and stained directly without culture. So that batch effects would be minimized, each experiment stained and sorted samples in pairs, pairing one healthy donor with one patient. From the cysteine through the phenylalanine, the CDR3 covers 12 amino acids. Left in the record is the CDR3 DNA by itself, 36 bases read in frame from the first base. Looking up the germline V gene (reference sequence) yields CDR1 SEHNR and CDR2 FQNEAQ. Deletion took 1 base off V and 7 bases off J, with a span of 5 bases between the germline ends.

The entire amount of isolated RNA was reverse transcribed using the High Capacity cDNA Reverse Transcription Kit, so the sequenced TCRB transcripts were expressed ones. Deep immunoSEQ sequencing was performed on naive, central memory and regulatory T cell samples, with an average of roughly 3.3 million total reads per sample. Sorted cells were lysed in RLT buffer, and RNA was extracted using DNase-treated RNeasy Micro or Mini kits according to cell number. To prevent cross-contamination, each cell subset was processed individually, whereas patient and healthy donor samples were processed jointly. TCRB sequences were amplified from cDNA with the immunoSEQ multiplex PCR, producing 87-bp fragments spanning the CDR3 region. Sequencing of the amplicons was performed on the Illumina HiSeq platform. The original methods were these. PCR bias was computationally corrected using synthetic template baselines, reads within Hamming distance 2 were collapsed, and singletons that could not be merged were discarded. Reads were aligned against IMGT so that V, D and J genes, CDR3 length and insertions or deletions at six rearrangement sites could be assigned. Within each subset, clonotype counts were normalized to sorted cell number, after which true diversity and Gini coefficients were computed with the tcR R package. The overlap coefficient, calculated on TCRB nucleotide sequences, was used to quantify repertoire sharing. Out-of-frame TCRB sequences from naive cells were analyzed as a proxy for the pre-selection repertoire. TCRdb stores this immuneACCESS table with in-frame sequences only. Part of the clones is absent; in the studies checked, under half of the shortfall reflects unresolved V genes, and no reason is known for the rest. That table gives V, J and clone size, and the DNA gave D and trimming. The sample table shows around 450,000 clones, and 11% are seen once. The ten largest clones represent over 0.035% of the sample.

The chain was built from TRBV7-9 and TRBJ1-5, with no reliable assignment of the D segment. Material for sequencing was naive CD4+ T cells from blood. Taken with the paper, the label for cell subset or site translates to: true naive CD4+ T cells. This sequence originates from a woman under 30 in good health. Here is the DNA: TGTGCCAGCAGCTTAGGTCACCAGCCCCAGCATTTT. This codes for CASSLGHQPQHF. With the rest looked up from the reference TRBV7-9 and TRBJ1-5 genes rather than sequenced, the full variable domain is DTGVSQNPRHKITKRGQNVTFRCDPISEHNRLYWYRQTLGQGPEFLTYFQNEAQLEKSRLLSDRFSAERPKGSFSTLEIQRTEQGDSAMYLCASSLGHQPQHFGDGTRLSIL.